The 20 T cell receptor beta chains below all came from one sample that was sequenced in a study of T cells in Graves' hyperthyroidism and ophthalmopathy. TCR beta CDR3 sequences were amplified from RNA transcripts. HTBI primers were employed in a first-round RT-PCR of the TCR CDR3. Using its own MiXCR run on the multiplex PCR reads, TCRdb lists one record per CDR3 protein. The sample shows 730,000 or so distinct CDR3 sequences, over 15% of them seen only once. Specimen: blood. All receptors come from a woman in her forties or fifties with Graves' hyperthyroidism that later progressed to Graves' ophthalmopathy.

Only a few counts were recorded for this clonotype. The gene calls are TRBV13 and TRBJ2-1; 9 bases line up with TRBD2. Looked up from germline, CDR1 is PRHDT and CDR2 is FYEKMQ (reference sequence). Losses at the gene ends were 2 bases for V and 1 base for J; bases not matched to a gene: 9. The CDR3 length is 18 residues. The chain's CDR3 is CASSLNPVTSGSYNEQFF. CDR3 sequence (DNA): TGTGCCAGCAGCTTAAACCCTGTCACTAGCGGGTCCTACAATGAGCAGTTCTTC.

This clonotype was detected many times. The chain links TRBV5-1 to TRBJ1-1, with D uncertain. The CDR3 is 13 residues long. Germline V gene lookup returns CDR1 SGHRS and CDR2 YFSETQ. Trimming took off 6 bases at V and 4 bases at J, with 13 bases between the two ends. CDR3 DNA sequence: TGCGCCAGCAAGGCGGAGGCCGGCACTGAAGCTTTCTTT. Protein: CASKAEAGTEAFF.

This clonotype was seen at least ten times. Written as DNA, the CDR3 is TGTGCCAGCAGCTTTTGGACAGGATCGGGCACAGATACGCAGTATTTT. Translation: CASSFWTGSGTDTQYF. The chain links TRBV7-6 to TRBJ2-3; 7 nucleotides match TRBD1. The CDR3 consists of 16 residues. Germline V gene lookup returns CDR1 SGHVS and CDR2 FNYEAQ. The junction had 7 bases not matched to a gene; V was cut back by 3 bases and J by 1 base. Full variable domain (missing parts from reference TRBV7-6 and TRBJ2-3): GAGVSQSPRYKVTKRGQDVALRCDPISGHVSLYWYRQALGQGPEFLTYFNYEAQQDKSGLPNDRFSAERPEGSISTLTIQRTEQRDSAMYRCASSFWTGSGTDTQYFGPGTRLTVL.

V usage is TRBV3-1 and J usage is TRBJ1-1; D perhaps matches TRBD1 (6 bases). The CDR3 sequence is 17 residues long. Germline CDR1 reads LGHDT; CDR2 reads YNNKEL (reference sequence). The V and J ends lost 1 base and 3 bases respectively, with 18 bases between them. CDR3 nucleotide sequence: TGTGCCAGCAGCCAAGCGGCCTCGTGGGGGCGGGACACTGAAGCTTTCTTT. Its protein product is CASSQAASWGRDTEAFF.

This clonotype showed up many times. The rearrangement uses TRBV5-1 and TRBJ1-4, with D possibly TRBD1 on 6 matching bases. This CDR3 is 16 amino acids long. Germline V gives CDR1 SGHRS, CDR2 YFSETQ. Trimming pared 4 bases from V and 5 bases from J, leaving 18 bases between. The CDR3 here is CASSPVIGGGNEKLFF. The CDR3 DNA reads as TGCGCCAGCAGCCCTGTGATCGGGGGCGGGAATGAAAAACTGTTTTTT.

The sample holds a few counts of this clonotype. V usage is TRBV5-5 and J usage is TRBJ1-2; D possibly corresponds to TRBD1 (6 bases). Germline CDR1 reads SGHKS; CDR2 reads YYEKEE (reference sequence). The CDR3 loop spans 15 amino acids. The V gene lost 4 bases and the J gene lost 0 bases, with 13 bases spanning the gap. The CDR3 region is CASSPWDTPNYGYTF. The CDR3 DNA reads as TGTGCCAGCAGCCCCTGGGACACTCCTAACTATGGCTACACCTTC.

This clonotype appeared a few times. The V gene is TRBV18, the J gene TRBJ1-2; 7 nucleotides agree with TRBD1. The CDR3 consists of 15 residues. Germline V gene data show CDR1 as KGHSH and CDR2 as LQKENI. The ends lost 4 bases at V and 6 bases at J; junction bases unmatched: 11. The CDR3 DNA follows: TGTGCCAGCTCACTAAGACAGGGTTATTTCGATGGCTACACCTTC. It translates to CASSLRQGYFDGYTF.

To note about this clonotype: A junction end diverges from the germline sequence, so it may reflect a read error. This chain uses TRBV7-9 with TRBJ2-3, with D hard to call. The CDR3 length is 11 residues. The germline V gene encodes CDR1 SEHNR and CDR2 FQNEAQ (reference sequence). CDR3 nucleotides: TGTGCCAACAGCTTTGGAGATACGCAGTATTTT. Residues: CANSFGDTQYF.

V gene TRBV19 combines with J gene TRBJ1-5, with 8 nucleotides matching TRBD1. From germline, CDR1 is LNHDA and CDR2 SQIVND (reference sequence). V dropped 3 bases and J dropped 6; count of bases not matched to a gene: 7. There are 15 residues in the CDR3. This CDR3 is CASSMQAGGGQPQHF. CDR3 DNA: TGTGCCAGTAGTATGCAGGCAGGGGGCGGTCAGCCCCAGCATTTT.

The chain's CDR3 is CSAKKQGNQPQHF. In DNA, the CDR3 is TGCAGTGCTAAAAAACAGGGTAATCAGCCCCAGCATTTT. The V and J genes are TRBV20-1 and TRBJ1-5; weak D call: TRBD1 (6 bases). The V end was cut by 4 bases, the J end by 4 bases, with 11 bases between. The CDR3 loop spans 13 amino acids. Looked up from germline, CDR1 is DFQATT and CDR2 is SNEGSKA (reference sequence).

The rearrangement joins TRBV6-1 to TRBJ2-7, with D possibly TRBD1 on 5 matching bases. This CDR3 has 14 residues. V gave up 6 bases and J gave up 3 bases, with 15 bases separating them. From germline, CDR1 is MNHNS and CDR2 SASEGT. For the CDR3, the DNA is TGTGCCAGCAGAACAATCGCAGGGTACTACGAGCAGTACTTC. Protein product: CASRTIAGYYEQYF.

The sample holds a few counts of this clonotype. This sequence joins TRBV6-1 and TRBJ2-1; no firm D call. V was clipped by 4 bases and J by 4 bases, with 11 bases between them. The CDR3 consists of 14 residues. Germline loops: CDR1 MNHNS, CDR2 SASEGT. The CDR3 bases are TGTGCCAGCAGTGCGGATAGCCCGTACAATGAGCAGTTCTTC. Translated: CASSADSPYNEQFF.

This clonotype was counted between two and nine times. The chain combines TRBV30 with TRBJ1-3; perhaps TRBD1 as D (5 bases). The CDR3 is 17 amino acids. Germline CDR1 reads GTSNPN; CDR2 reads SVGIG (reference sequence). V lost 0 bases and J lost 2, with 17 bases in between. CDR3 residues: CAWSVGGALSPGNTIYF. The CDR3 coding sequence is TGTGCCTGGAGTGTTGGTGGGGCGCTCAGTCCTGGAAACACCATATATTTT. The full variable domain, its missing parts supplied by reference TRBV30 and TRBJ1-3, is SQTIHQWPATLVQPVGSPLSLECTVEGTSNPNLYWYRQAAGRGLQLLFYSVGIGQISSEVPQNLSASRPQDRQFILSSKKLLLSDSGFYLCAWSVGGALSPGNTIYFGEGSWLTVV.

This clonotype was counted only a few times. V and J are TRBV29-1 and TRBJ2-5; D may be TRBD1 (5 bases). Germline V gene data show CDR1 as SQVTM and CDR2 as ANQGSEA. V gave up 7 bases and J gave up 3 bases, with 18 bases separating them. The CDR3 sequence is 14 residues long. The CDR3 loop reads CSAAPGRVEETQYF. Written as DNA, the CDR3 is TGCAGCGCAGCCCCGGGCAGGGTAGAAGAGACCCAGTACTTC.

There are many counts of this clonotype. The V call is TRBV7-3, the J call TRBJ2-1; 9 bases align to TRBD1. Trimming cost V 5 bases and J 5 bases; bases outside gene matches: 7. In germline, CDR1 is SGHTA, CDR2 FQGTGA. CDR3 length: 15 amino acids. CDR3 bases: TGTGCCAGCAGCCCAGGGACAGGGATCGACAATGAGCAGTTCTTC. Amino acids: CASSPGTGIDNEQFF.

Ten or more counts support this clonotype. This chain connects TRBV3-1 to TRBJ2-3; D is undetermined. Germline assignment: CDR1 LGHDT and CDR2 YNNKEL (reference sequence). Trimming pared 0 bases from V and 8 bases from J, leaving 12 bases between. CDR3 length: 14 amino acids. CDR3 in amino acids: CASSQDGGPLTQYF. Here the CDR3 DNA reads TGTGCCAGCAGCCAAGATGGTGGACCCCTTACGCAGTATTTT.

This clonotype was found many times. The chain is built from TRBV18 and TRBJ1-1; perhaps TRBD1 as D (6 bases). Germline-derived CDR1 and CDR2 are KGHSH and LQKENI. Deletions cut 3 bases from V and 11 bases from J, with 10 bases between. The CDR3 runs 11 residues. CDR3 sequence: CASSPGQSAFF. CDR3 coding DNA: TGTGCCAGCTCACCGGGACAATCGGCTTTCTTT. The complete variable domain, with remaining parts taken from reference TRBV18 and TRBJ1-1, reads NAGVMQNPRHLVRRRGQEARLRCSPMKGHSHVYWYRQLPEEGLKFMVYLQKENIIDESGMPKERFSAEFPKEGPSILRIQQVVRGDSAAYFCASSPGQSAFFGQGTRLTVV.

This rearrangement joins TRBV12-3 or TRBV12-4 to TRBJ2-1; 12 positions agree with TRBD2. J lost 2 bases, V lost 1 base, and 6 bases had no gene match. CDR3 length equals 18 residues. CDR3 sequence: CASSLESLAGGPYNEQFF. The DNA for the CDR3 is TGTGCCAGCAGTTTAGAGTCCCTAGCGGGGGGGCCCTACAATGAGCAGTTCTTC.

This clonotype was detected many times. The chain couples TRBV11-1 to TRBJ1-5, with 7 bases aligning to TRBD1. Trimming removed 1 base from V and 6 bases from J; junction bases left unmatched: 6. From germline, CDR1 is SGHAT and CDR2 FQDESV (reference sequence). This CDR3 contains 15 residues. The DNA of the CDR3 is TGTGCCAGCAGCTTAGACAGGGGCCCGGGTCAGCCCCAGCATTTT. It yields the protein CASSLDRGPGQPQHF. Variable domain in full (rest from reference TRBV11-1 and TRBJ1-5): EAEVAQSPRYKITEKSQAVAFWCDPISGHATLYWYRQILGQGPELLVQFQDESVVDDSQLPKDRFSAERLKGVDSTLKIQPAELGDSAMYLCASSLDRGPGQPQHFGDGTRLSIL.

This clonotype was observed at least ten times. V gene TRBV3-1 combines with J gene TRBJ1-2; D call uncertain. The CDR3 contains 14 residues. Germline V gene sequence: CDR1 LGHDT, CDR2 YNNKEL (reference sequence). Trimming pared 0 bases from V and 4 bases from J, leaving 9 bases between. CDR3 amino acids: CASSQDTLFYGYTF. The CDR3 DNA sequence: TGTGCCAGCAGCCAAGATACCCTATTCTATGGCTACACCTTC.